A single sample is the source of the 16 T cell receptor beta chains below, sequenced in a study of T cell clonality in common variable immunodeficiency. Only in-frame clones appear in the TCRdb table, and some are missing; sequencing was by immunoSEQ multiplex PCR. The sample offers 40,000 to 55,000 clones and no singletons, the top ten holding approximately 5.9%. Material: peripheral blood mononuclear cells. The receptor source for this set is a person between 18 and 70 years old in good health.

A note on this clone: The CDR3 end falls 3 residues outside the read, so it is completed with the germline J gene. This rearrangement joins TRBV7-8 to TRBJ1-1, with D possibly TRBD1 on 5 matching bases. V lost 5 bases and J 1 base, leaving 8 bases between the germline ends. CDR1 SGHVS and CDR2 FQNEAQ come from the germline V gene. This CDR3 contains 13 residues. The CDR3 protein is CASSAGGNTEAFF. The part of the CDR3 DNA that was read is TGTGCCAGCAGCGCGGGGGGGAACACTGAA.

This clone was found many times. The covered CDR3 bases are TGCGCCAGCAGCATAAGTCAGGGAGGGAAAGAAAAA. Translation gives CASSISQGGKEK. The complete CDR3 sequence is CASSISQGGKEKLFF. The chain employs TRBV5-1 and TRBJ1-4; D is perhaps TRBD1 (5 bases). The read ends 3 residues early relative to the CDR3; the germline J gene fills the gap. Germline assignment: CDR1 SGHRS and CDR2 YFSETQ. V gave up 4 bases and J gave up 8 bases, with 18 bases separating them. The CDR3 spans 15 residues.

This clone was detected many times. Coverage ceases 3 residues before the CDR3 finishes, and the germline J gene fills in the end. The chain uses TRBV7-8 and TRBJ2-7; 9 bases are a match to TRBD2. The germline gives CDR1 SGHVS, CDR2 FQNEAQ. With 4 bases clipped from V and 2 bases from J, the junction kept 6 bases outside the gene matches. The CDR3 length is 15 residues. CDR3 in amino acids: CASSSSAGGPYEQYF. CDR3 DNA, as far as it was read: TGTGCCAGCAGCTCCAGTGCGGGGGGGCCCTACGAG. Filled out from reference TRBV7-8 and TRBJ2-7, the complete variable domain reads GAGVSQSPRYKVAKRGQDVALRCDPISGHVSLFWYQQALGQGPEFLTYFQNEAQLDKSGLPSDRFFAERPEGSVSTLKIQRTQQEDSAVYLCASSSSAGGPYEQYFGPGTRLTVT.

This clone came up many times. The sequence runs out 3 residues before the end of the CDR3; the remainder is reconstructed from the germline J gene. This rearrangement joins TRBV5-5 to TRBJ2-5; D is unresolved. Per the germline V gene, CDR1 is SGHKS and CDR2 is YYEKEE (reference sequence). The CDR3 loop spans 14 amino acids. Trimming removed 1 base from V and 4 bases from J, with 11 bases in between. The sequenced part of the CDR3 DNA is TGTGCCAGCAGCTTGTACGGCACGGGAGAGACC. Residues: CASSLYGTGET. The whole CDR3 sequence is CASSLYGTGETQYF. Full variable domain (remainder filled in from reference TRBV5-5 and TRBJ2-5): DAGVTQSPTHLIKTRGQQVTLRCSPISGHKSVSWYQQVLGQGPQFIFQYYEKEERGRGNFPDRFSARQFPNYSSELNVNALLLGDSALYLCASSLYGTGETQYFGPGTRLLVL.

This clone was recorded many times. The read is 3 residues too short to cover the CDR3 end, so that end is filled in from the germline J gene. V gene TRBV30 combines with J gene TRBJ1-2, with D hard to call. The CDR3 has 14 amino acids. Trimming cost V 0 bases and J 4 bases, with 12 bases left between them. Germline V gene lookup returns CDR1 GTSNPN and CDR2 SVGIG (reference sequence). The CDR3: CAWSVLFGIYGYTF. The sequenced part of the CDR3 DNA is TGTGCCTGGAGTGTACTGTTTGGTATCTATGGC. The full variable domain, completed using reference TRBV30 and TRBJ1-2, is SQTIHQWPATLVQPVGSPLSLECTVEGTSNPNLYWYRQAAGRGLQLLFYSVGIGQISSEVPQNLSASRPQDRQFILSSKKLLLSDSGFYLCAWSVLFGIYGYTFGSGTRLTVV.

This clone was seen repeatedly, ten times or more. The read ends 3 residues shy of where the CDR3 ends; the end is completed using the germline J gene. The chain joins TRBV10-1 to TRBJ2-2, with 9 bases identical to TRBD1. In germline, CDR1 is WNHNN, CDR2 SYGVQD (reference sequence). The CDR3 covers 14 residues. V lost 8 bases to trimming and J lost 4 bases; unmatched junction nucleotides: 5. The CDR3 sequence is CASQDRGITGELFF. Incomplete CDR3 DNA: TGCGCCAGCCAGGACAGGGGAATCACCGGGGAG.

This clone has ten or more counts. The part of the CDR3 DNA that was read is TGTGCCAGCAGCTTAGGACTTATCTCCTACAATGAG. Its protein is CASSLGLISYNE. The whole CDR3 protein reads CASSLGLISYNEQFF. The rearrangement links TRBV7-8 to TRBJ2-1; unclear D gene. Sequencing ends 3 residues short of the CDR3 end; the germline J gene provides the rest. Germline CDR1 reads SGHVS; CDR2 reads FQNEAQ. V lost 1 base to trimming and J lost 0 bases, with 7 bases between them. The CDR3 covers 15 residues.

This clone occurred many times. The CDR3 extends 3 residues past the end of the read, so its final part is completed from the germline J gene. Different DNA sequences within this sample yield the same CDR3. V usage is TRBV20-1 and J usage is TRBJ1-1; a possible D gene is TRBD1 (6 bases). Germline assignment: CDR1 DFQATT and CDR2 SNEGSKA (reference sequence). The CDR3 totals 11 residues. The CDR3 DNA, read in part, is TGCAGTGCTAGTAACAGGGCGGAA. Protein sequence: CSASNRAE. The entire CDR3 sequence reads CSASNRAEAFF.

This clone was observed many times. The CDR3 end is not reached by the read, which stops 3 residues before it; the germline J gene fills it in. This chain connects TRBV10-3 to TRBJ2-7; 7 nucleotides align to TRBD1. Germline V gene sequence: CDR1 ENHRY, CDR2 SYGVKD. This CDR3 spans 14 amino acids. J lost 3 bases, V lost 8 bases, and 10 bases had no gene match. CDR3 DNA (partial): TGTGCCATCTCCTCCAGTAGACAGGGCTACGAG. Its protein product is CAISSSRQGYE. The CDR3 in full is CAISSSRQGYEQYF.

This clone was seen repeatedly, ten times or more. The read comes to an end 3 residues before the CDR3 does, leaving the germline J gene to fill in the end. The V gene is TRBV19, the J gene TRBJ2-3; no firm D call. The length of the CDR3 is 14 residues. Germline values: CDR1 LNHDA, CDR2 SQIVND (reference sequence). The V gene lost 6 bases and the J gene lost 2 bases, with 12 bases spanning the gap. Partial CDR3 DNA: TGTGCCAGTAGGCCGGGTCTCCACACAGATACG. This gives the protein CASRPGLHTDT. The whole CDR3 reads CASRPGLHTDTQYF.

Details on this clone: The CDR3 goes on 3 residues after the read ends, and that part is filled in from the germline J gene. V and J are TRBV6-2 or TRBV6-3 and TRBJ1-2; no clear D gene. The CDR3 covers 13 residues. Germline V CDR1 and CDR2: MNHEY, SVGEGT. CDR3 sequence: CASSYSSNYDYTF. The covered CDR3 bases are TGTGCCAGCAGTTACTCGTCCAACTACGAC.

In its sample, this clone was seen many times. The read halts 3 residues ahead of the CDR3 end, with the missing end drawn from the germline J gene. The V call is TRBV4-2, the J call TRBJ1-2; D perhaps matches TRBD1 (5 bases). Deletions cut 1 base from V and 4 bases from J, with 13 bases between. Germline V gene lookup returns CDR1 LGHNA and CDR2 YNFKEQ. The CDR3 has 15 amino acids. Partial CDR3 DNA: TGTGCCAGCAGCCAAGTGAGGGGAGGGGCCTATGGC. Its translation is CASSQVRGGAYG. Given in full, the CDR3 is CASSQVRGGAYGYTF.

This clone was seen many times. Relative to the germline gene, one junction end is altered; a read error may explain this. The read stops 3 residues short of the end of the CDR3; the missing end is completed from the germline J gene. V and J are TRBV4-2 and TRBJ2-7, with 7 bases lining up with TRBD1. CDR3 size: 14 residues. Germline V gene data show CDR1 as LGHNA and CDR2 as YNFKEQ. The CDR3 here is CASSLGTVFAEQYF. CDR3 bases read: TGCGCCAGCAGCCTAGGGACAGTTTTCGCCGAG.

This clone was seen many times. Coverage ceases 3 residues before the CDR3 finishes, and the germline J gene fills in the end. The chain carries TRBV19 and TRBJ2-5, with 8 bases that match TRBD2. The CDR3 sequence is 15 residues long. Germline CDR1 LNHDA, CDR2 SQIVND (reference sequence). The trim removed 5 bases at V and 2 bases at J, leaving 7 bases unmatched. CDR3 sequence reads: CASSPGGGRQETQYF. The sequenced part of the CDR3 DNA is TGTGCCAGTAGTCCCGGGGGGGGGCGGCAAGAGACC.

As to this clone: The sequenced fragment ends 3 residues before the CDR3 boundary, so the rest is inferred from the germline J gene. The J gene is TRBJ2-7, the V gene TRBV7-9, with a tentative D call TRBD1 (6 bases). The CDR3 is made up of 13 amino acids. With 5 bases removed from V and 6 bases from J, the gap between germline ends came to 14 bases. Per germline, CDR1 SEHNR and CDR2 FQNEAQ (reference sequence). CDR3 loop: CASSAWTVPEQYF. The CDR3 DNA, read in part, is TGTGCCAGCAGCGCGTGGACAGTCCCCGAG.

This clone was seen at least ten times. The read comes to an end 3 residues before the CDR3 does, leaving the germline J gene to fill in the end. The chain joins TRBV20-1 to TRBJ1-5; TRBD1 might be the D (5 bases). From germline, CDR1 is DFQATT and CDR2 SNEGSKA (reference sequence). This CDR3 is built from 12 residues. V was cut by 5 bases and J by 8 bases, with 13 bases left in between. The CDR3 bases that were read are TGCAGTGCTCACCGTTCGGACAAGCCC. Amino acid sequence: CSAHRSDKP. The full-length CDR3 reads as CSAHRSDKPQHF.